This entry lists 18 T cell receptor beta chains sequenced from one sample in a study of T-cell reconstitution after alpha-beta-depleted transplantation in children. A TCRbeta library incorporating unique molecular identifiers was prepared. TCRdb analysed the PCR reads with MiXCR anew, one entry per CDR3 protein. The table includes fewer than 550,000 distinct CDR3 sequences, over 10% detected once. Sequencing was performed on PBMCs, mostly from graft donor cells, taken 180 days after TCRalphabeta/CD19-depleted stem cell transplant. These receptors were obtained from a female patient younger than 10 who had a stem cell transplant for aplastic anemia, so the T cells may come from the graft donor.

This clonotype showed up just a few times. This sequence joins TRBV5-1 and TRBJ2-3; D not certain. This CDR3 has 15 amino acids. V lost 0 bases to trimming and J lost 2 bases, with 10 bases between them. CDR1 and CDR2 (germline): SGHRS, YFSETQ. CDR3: CASSLEAGHTDTQYF. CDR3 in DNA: TGCGCCAGCAGCTTGGAGGCAGGCCACACAGATACGCAGTATTTT.

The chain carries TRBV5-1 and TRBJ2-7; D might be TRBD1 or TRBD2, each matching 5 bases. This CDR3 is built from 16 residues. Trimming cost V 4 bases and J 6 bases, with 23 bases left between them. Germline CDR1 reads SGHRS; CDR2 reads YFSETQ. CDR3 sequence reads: CASSLGAGSNWFEQYV. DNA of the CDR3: TGCGCCAGCAGCCTAGGGGCTGGGAGTAACTGGTTCGAGCAGTACGTC.

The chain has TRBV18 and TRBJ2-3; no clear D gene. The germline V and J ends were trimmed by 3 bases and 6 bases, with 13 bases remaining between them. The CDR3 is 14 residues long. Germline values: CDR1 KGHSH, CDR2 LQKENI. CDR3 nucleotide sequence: TGTGCCAGCTCACCGGTCGGTAGCCCCGATACGCAGTATTTT. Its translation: CASSPVGSPDTQYF.

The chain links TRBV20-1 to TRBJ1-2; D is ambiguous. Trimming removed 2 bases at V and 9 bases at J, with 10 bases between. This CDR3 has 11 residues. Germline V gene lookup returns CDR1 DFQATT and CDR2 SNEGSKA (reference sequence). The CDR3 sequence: CSARRFERYTF. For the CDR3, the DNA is TGCAGTGCTAGACGGTTTGAGCGCTACACCTTC.

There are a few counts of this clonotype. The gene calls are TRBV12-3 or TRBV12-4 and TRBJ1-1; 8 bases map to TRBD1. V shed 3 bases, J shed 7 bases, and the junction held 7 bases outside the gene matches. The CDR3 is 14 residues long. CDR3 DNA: TGTGCCAGCAGTTTCTCAGGGGGCGCGTTTGAAGCTTTCTTT. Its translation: CASSFSGGAFEAFF.

CDR3 nucleotide sequence: TGCAGTGCTAGAGATGACCTTAACTATGGCTACACCTTC. Translation gives CSARDDLNYGYTF. This rearrangement joins TRBV20-1 to TRBJ1-2; D gene unclear. V was shortened by 0 bases and J by 1 base, with 6 bases between the two germline ends. The CDR3 has 13 amino acids. Germline CDR1 DFQATT, CDR2 SNEGSKA (reference sequence).

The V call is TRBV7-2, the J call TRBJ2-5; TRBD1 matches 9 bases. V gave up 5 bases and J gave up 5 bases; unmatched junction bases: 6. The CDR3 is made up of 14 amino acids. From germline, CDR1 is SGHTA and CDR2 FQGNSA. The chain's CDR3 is CASSGWTGVETQYF. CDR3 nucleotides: TGTGCCAGCAGCGGATGGACAGGGGTCGAGACCCAGTACTTC.

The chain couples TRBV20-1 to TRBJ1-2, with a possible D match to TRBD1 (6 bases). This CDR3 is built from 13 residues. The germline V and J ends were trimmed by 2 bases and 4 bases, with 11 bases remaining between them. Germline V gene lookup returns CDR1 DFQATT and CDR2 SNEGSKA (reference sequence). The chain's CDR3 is CSARIQGAYGYTF. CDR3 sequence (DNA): TGCAGTGCTAGAATACAGGGTGCCTATGGCTACACCTTC.

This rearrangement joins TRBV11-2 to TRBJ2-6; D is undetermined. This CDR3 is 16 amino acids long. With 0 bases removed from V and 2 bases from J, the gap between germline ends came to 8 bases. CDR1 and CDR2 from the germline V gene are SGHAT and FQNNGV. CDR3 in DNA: TGTGCCAGCAGCTTAGAACTTAGGGCTGGGGCCAACGTCCTGACTTTC. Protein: CASSLELRAGANVLTF.

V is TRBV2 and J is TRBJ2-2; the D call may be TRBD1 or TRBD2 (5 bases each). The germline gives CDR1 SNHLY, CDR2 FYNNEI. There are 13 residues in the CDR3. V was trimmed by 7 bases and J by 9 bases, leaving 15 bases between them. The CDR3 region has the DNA TGTGCCAGCACCTGGGACCCCAGCCGGGAGCTGTTTTTT. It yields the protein CASTWDPSRELFF.

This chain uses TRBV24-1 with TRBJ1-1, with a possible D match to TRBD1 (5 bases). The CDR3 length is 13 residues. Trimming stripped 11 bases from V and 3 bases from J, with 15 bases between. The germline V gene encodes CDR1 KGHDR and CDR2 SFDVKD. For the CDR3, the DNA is TGTGCCAACCTGGACGGAGGGGACACTGAAGCTTTCTTT. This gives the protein CANLDGGDTEAFF.

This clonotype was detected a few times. The CDR3 sequence: CSATEGQETQYF. The DNA for the CDR3 is TGCAGTGCTACAGAGGGACAAGAGACCCAGTACTTC. The V gene is TRBV20-1, the J gene TRBJ2-5, with D maybe TRBD2 (5 bases). V gave up 4 bases and J gave up 2 bases, with 8 bases separating them. The V gene's germline CDR1 is DFQATT and CDR2 SNEGSKA (reference sequence). There are 12 residues in the CDR3.

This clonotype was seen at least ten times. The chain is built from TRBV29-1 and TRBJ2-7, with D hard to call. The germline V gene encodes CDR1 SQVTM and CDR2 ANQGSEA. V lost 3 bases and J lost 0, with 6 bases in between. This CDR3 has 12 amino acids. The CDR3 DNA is TGCAGCGTTGAGGTCAGCTCCTACGAGCAGTACTTC. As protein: CSVEVSSYEQYF.

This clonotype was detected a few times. CDR3 region: CASSVDRLPHNEQFF. The CDR3 coding sequence is TGTGCCAGCAGCGTAGACAGGCTGCCCCACAATGAGCAGTTCTTC. The chain uses TRBV28 and TRBJ2-1, with a weak D call TRBD1 (6 bases). V gave up 6 bases and J gave up 5 bases, with 17 bases separating them. This CDR3 is 15 amino acids long. The germline V gene encodes CDR1 MDHEN and CDR2 SYDVKM. Full variable domain (rest looked up from reference TRBV28 and TRBJ2-1): DVKVTQSSRYLVKRTGEKVFLECVQDMDHENMFWYRQDPGLGLRLIYFSYDVKMKEKGDIPEGYSVSREKKERFSLILESASTNQTSMYLCASSVDRLPHNEQFFGPGTRLTVL.

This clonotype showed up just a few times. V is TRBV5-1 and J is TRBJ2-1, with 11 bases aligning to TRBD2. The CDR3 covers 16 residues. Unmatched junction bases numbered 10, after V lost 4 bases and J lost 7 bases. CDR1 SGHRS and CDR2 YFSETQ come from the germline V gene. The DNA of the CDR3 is TGCGCCAGCAGCAACTTAGCGGGAGGGCCCTCGAATGAGCAGTTCTTC. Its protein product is CASSNLAGGPSNEQFF.

CDR3 sequence (DNA): TGTGCCATCAGCTCCGGGACTAGCGGGGTAAGCACAGATACGCAGTATTTT. As protein: CAISSGTSGVSTDTQYF. The chain uses TRBV10-3 and TRBJ2-3, with 13 bases that match TRBD2. Trimming cost V 6 bases and J 0 bases; bases outside gene matches: 6. This CDR3 has 17 amino acids. Per germline, CDR1 ENHRY and CDR2 SYGVKD.

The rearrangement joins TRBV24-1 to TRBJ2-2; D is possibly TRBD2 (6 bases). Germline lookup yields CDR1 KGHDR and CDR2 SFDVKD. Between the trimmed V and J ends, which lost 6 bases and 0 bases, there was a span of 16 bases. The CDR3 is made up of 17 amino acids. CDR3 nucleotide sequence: TGTGCCACCAGTCGCCCTAGCGTCGTCGCGAACACCGGGGAGCTGTTTTTT. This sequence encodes CATSRPSVVANTGELFF.

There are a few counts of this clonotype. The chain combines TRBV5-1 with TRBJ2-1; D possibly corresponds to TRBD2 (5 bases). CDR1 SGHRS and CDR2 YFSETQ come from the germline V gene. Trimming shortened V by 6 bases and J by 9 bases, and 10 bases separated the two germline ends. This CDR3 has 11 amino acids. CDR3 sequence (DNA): TGCGCCAGCACCTCGGGGAGTGAGCAGTTCTTC. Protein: CASTSGSEQFF.